This is a list of T cell receptor beta chains from one sample in a study of blood T cells in healthy people across ages. Via MiXCR, TCRdb re-called the 5' RACE reads, giving one row per CDR3 protein. Altogether about 1.7 million distinct CDR3 sequences are present, about 28% being singletons, with the ten largest covering more than 6%. The sequencing sample was made of blood. The receptors were gathered from a woman in her twenties or thirties in good health. CDR3s leave out the opening cysteine and the closing phenylalanine or tryptophan.

TRBJ2-5,TRBV6-2/TRBV6-3,ASSWGLLGTQY
TRBJ2-1,TRBV29-1,SVGYTEQF
TRBJ2-1,TRBV7-8,ASSLFLREGNEQF
TRBJ1-1,TRBV13,ASSIPQGGNTEAF
TRBJ2-7,TRBV5-5,ASSSRQGRGEQY
NA,TRBV10-3,AIRGGGCEQY
TRBJ1-1,TRBV12-5,ASGFRTEAF
TRBJ1-1,TRBV6-1,ASSRGEAF
TRBJ2-7,TRBV5-1,ASSLQGPGVYEQY
TRBJ2-1,TRBV24-1,ATSVRGLAGGPDGEQF
TRBJ1-1,TRBV2,ASSDQGPVETEAF
TRBJ2-5,TRBV28,ASRNPRDGKETQY
TRBJ2-7,TRBV10-3,AISEPGTGVTYEQY
TRBJ2-1,TRBV14,ASSQETSGRRSFEQF
TRBJ2-1,TRBV7-9,ASSLGRTSESLLGEQF
TRBJ1-1,TRBV18,ASFHDGNMNTEAF
TRBJ2-1,TRBV9,ASSVGQGAYNEQF
TRBJ1-4,TRBV12-3/TRBV12-4,ASSSARATNEKLF
TRBJ1-5,TRBV29-1,SVEDGSTEDQPQH
TRBJ2-2,TRBV28,ASSILNGELF
TRBJ1-2,TRBV7-9,ASSLMTTGQTYGYT
TRBJ1-5,TRBV3-1,ASSQGEQPQH
TRBJ1-2,TRBV12-5,ASGPGRAYVGYRGYT
TRBJ2-5,TRBV12-3/TRBV12-4,ASSAPGQGRETQY
TRBJ1-2,TRBV5-1,TSSLQGDGYT
TRBJ2-5,TRBV20-1,SARHTSGRRETQY
TRBJ2-7,TRBV20-1,SPLGLAGTYEQY
TRBJ2-5,TRBV6-6,ASSTTSGKLSETQY
TRBJ1-1,TRBV5-1,ASSLESGSTEAF
TRBJ2-5,TRBV7-2,ASSIARAGETQY
TRBJ2-3,TRBV7-2,ASSLYGGSTDTQY
TRBJ2-1,TRBV4-3,ASSQELLALQNEQF
TRBJ2-5,TRBV2,ASGVEASPGTQY
TRBJ1-4,TRBV20-1,SARVPQGGGKLF
TRBJ2-5,TRBV5-1,ASSPGTSGDSETQY
TRBJ1-1,TRBV29-1,SATPLNTEAF
TRBJ2-5,TRBV5-6,ASIYGLAGGKTQY